This T cell receptor beta chain was recorded in a study of T cells in Graves' hyperthyroidism and ophthalmopathy. Overall study results and limits: Blood held most thyroid clonotypes expanded above 0.001 frequency.

Ten or more counts support this clonotype. Its antigen is unidentified. The CDR3 consists of 13 residues. The V gene lost 5 bases and the J gene lost 4 bases, with 12 bases spanning the gap. Germline CDR1 SNHLY, CDR2 FYNNEI. Those with hyperthyroidism were 18 to 65 years old, newly diagnosed, and ill for under 2 months. TCR beta CDR3 regions were amplified from RNA transcripts. Using the HTBI primer set, a first-round RT-PCR was run on the TCR CDR3. TCRdb re-called the multiplex PCR reads with MiXCR, one entry per CDR3 protein. The sample consists of about 350,000 distinct CDR3 sequences, approximately 18% of them appearing once.

Source material: blood. This clonotype originated in a woman in her 30s with Graves' hyperthyroidism that later progressed to Graves' ophthalmopathy. V gene TRBV2 combines with J gene TRBJ2-7; a weak D match, TRBD1 (7 bases). The CDR3 nucleotides are TGTGCCAGCAGTCCGCAGGGGGGTTACGAGCAGTACTTC. This codes for CASSPQGGYEQYF.